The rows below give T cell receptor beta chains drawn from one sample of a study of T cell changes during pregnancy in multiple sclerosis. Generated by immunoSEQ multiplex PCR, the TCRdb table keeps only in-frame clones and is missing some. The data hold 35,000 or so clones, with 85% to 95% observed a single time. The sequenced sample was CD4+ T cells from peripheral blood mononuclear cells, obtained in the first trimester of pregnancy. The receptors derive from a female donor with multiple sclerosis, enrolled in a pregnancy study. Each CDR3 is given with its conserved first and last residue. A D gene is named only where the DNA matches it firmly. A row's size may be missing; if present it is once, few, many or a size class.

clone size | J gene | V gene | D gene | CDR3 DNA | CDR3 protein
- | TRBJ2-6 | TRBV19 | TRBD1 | TGTGCCAGTAGCCGGACAGGCTCTCTTGGGGCCAACGTCCTGACTTTC | CASSRTGSLGANVLTF
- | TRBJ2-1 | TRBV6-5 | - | TGTGCCAGCAGTTCCCCCCGGGGAGGCTACAATGAGCAGTTCTTC | CASSSPRGGYNEQFF
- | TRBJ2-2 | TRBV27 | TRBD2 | TGTGCCAGCAGTTTTGCACTAGCGGTAGCCGGGGAGCTGTTTTTT | CASSFALAVAGELFF
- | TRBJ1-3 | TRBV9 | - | TGTGCCAGCAGCACCACAGGGAGCTCTGGAAACACCATATATTTT | CASSTTGSSGNTIYF
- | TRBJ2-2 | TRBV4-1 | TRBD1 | TGCGCCAGCAGCCGACAGGGTTTATTGACCGGGGAGCTGTTTTTT | CASSRQGLLTGELFF
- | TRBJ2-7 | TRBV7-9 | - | TGTGCCAGCAGCTTACAGGGGACGGAGGCCTACGAGCAGTACTTC | CASSLQGTEAYEQYF
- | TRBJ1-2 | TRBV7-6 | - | TGTGCCAGCAGCCCAGACTCCTTTTGGGGCTACACCTTC | CASSPDSFWGYTF
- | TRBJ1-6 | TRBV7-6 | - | TGTGCCAGCAGCCCCCAAGCGGGGGCAGGGAATTCACCCCTCCACTTT | CASSPQAGAGNSPLHF
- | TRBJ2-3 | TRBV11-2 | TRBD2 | TGTGCCAGCAGCTTACAACTAGCGGGATATAGCACAGATACGCAGTATTTT | CASSLQLAGYSTDTQYF
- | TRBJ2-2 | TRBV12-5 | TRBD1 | TGTGCTAGTGGACGGACAGGGAAGGGGGAGCTGTTTTTT | CASGRTGKGELFF
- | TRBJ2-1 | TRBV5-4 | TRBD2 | TGTGCCAGCAGCTTTGATAGCGGGAGGGCACAGTTCTTC | CASSFDSGRAQFF
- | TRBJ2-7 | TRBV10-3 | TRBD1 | TGTGCCATCAGTGGGACAGGACTCGACGAGCAGTACTTC | CAISGTGLDEQYF
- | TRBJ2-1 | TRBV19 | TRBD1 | TGTGCCAGTAGTATAGGCAGGGGGCTTACCAATGAGCAGTTCTTC | CASSIGRGLTNEQFF
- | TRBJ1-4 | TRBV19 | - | TGTGCCAGTACAGGGCCTAATGAAAAACTGTTTTTT | CASTGPNEKLFF
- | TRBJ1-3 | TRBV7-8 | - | TGTGCCAGCAGCCAAGGAGTCGGGAACACCATATATTTT | CASSQGVGNTIYF
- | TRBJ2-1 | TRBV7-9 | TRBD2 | TGTGCCAGCTCCCTCGGAGGGCTAGCGGGGGTTAGGTCCTACAATGAGCAGTTCTTC | CASSLGGLAGVRSYNEQFF
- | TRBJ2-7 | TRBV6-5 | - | TGTGCCAGCAGTTACTCGTGGGACACCTACGAGCAGTACTTC | CASSYSWDTYEQYF
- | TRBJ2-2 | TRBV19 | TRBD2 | TGTGCCAGTAGTATAGGTCTAGCGGGACACACCGGGGAGCTGTTTTTT | CASSIGLAGHTGELFF
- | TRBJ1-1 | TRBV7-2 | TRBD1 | TGTGCCAGCAGCATACAGGGGGCAAACTTGAACACTGAAGCTTTCTTT | CASSIQGANLNTEAFF
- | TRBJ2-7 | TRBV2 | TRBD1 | TGTGCCAGCAGTGTGACAGGGGGGTCCTACGAGCAGTACTTC | CASSVTGGSYEQYF
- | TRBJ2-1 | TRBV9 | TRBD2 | TGTGCCAGCAGCGTAGCTACGGCAAGCGGGGGCCGCTTCTCCTACAATGAGCAGTTCTTC | CASSVATASGGRFSYNEQFF
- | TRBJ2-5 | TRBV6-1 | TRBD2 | TGTGCCAGCAGTGAAAGGCGGGGGGGCCTCGGCCAAGAGACCCAGTACTTC | CASSERRGGLGQETQYF
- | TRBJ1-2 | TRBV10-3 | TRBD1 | TGTGCCATCAGCCCGACAGGGAACTATGGCTACACCTTC | CAISPTGNYGYTF
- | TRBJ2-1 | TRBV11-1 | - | TGTGCGTCTGGAGCGTACTCCTACAATGAGCAGTTCTTC | CASGAYSYNEQFF
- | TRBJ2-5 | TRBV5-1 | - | TGCGCCAGCACCAGGGTTCCCTCGGGAGAGACCCAGTACTTC | CASTRVPSGETQYF
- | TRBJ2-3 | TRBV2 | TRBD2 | TGTGCCAGCAGTCAAAGCCTAGCGGGGGATACGCAGTATTTT | CASSQSLAGDTQYF
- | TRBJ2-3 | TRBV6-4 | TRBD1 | TGTGCCAGCAGTGACCCTTCAGGGGGACGTATGCGAGTGGATACGCAGTATTTT | CASSDPSGGRMRVDTQYF
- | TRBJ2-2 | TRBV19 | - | TGTGCCAGTAGTATAGATAGGGGCACCGGGGAGCTGTTTTTT | CASSIDRGTGELFF
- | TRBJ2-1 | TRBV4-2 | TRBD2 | TGTGCCAGCAGCCAAGCGATAGCGGGGGGGTACAATGAGCAGTTCTTC | CASSQAIAGGYNEQFF
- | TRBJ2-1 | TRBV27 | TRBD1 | TGTGCCAGCAGTTTCGGACAGGGGCGAAGATACAATGAGCAGTTCTTC | CASSFGQGRRYNEQFF
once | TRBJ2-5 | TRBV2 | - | TGTGCCAGCACGACCAGGGTGAGAGAGACCCAGTACTTC | CASTTRVRETQYF
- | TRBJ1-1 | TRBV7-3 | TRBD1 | TGTGCCAGCAGCCCGGGGACAGGGGCGGGGAGGACTGAAGCTTTCTTT | CASSPGTGAGRTEAFF
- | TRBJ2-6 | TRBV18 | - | TGTGCCAGCTCACCACCGGCAGGGGCCTCTGGGGCCAACGTCCTGACTTTC | CASSPPAGASGANVLTF
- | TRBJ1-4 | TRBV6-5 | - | TGTGCCAGCAGTTTACGGGGGACTAATGAAAAACTGTTTTTT | CASSLRGTNEKLFF
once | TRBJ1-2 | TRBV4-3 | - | TGCGCCAGCAGCCAAGGAGGGTTGAGCTATGGCTACACCTTC | CASSQGGLSYGYTF
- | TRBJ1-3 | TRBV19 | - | TGTGCCAGTACCGCCTCCCTTAGAGGAAACACCATATATTTT | CASTASLRGNTIYF
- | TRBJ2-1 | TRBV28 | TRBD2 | TGTGCCAGCAGAATCAGACTAGCGGGAATATCCTACAATGAGCAGTTCTTC | CASRIRLAGISYNEQFF
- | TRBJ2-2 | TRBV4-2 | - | TGTGCCAGCAGCCAACACCCGCGGGCGGTGCCCAACCGGGCCGGGGAGCTGTTTTTT | CASSQHPRAVPNRAGELFF
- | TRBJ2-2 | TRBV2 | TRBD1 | TGTGCCAGCAGTCCTCGACAGGGGCGGAACACCGGGGAGCTGTTTTTT | CASSPRQGRNTGELFF
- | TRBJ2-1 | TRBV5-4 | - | TGTGCCAGCAGCTTGTTAGGAGGCGGGGATGAGCAGTTCTTC | CASSLLGGGDEQFF
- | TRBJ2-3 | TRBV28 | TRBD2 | TGTGCCAGCAGTTTAACTAGCGGGAGGGCCGAGTTCAAAGATACGCAGTATTTT | CASSLTSGRAEFKDTQYF